The present TCR beta chain was sequenced within a study of blood T cells in healthy people across ages. Overall study findings and caveats: The donors' CMV status was not determined, possibly confounding changes in expanded clonotypes.

The CDR3 has 13 amino acids. V was pared by 7 bases and J by 4 bases, with 13 bases between. About this clonotype itself: Its antigen is still unknown.

Primed by a sample-barcoded 5' primer and a J-beta primer mix, a second PCR proceeded for about 6 to 11 cycles. A template-switch adaptor with 12 random nucleotides tagged each cDNA molecule. Each CDR3 protein gets one entry after TCRdb re-called the 5' RACE reads with MiXCR. This table has some 800,000 distinct CDR3 sequences, around a quarter appearing once. Another study also made use of these data, one on T cells of mothers and their children. Turning to that study: Not a single persistent microchimeric T cell clone was detected.

This sequence was found in a boy aged 10-17 years in good health. Sequenced sample: blood. The chain couples TRBV12-3 or TRBV12-4 to TRBJ1-1; D not resolved. The CDR3 loop is CASTLATLTEAFF. CDR3 sequence (DNA): TGTGCCAGCACCCTGGCCACCCTCACTGAAGCTTTCTTT.